The 17 T cell receptor beta chains listed next were all sequenced from one sample in a study of blood T cell repertoires in COVID-19. The method was immunoSEQ multiplex PCR; TCRdb's version includes in-frame clones alone and lacks a portion of them. In the table there are roughly 68,000 clones, approximately 90% of which are singletons. The sequenced sample was peripheral blood. The receptor source for this set is a woman in her seventies with acute or convalescent COVID-19.

The J gene is TRBJ2-7, the V gene TRBV3-1 (or the pseudogene TRBV3-2); TRBD1 aligns across 11 bases. The CDR3 is 14 residues long. Losses at the gene ends were 5 bases for V and 3 bases for J; bases not matched to a gene: 3. CDR1 and CDR2 (germline): LGHDT, YNNKEL (reference sequence). This chain's CDR3 is CASSGGTGGYEQYF. CDR3 sequence (DNA): TGTGCCAGCAGCGGTGGGACAGGGGGCTACGAGCAGTACTTC.

V is TRBV5-4 and J is TRBJ2-3; D gene unclear. The CDR3 is 13 residues long. Trimming shortened V by 9 bases and J by 2 bases, and 13 bases separated the two germline ends. Germline V gene lookup returns CDR1 SGHNT and CDR2 YYREEE (reference sequence). CDR3 coding DNA: TGTGCCATCCGGTTTACCTCCACAGATACGCAGTATTTT. This sequence encodes CAIRFTSTDTQYF. Drawing the rest from reference TRBV5-4 and TRBJ2-3, the complete variable domain is ETGVTQSPTHLIKTRGQQVTLRCSSQSGHNTVSWYQQALGQGPQFIFQYYREEENGRGNFPPRFSGLQFPNYSSELNVNALELDDSALYLCAIRFTSTDTQYFGPGTRLTVL.

The V call is TRBV15, the J call TRBJ1-2, with 10 positions matching TRBD1. Trimming took 1 base from V and 6 from J; bases not matched to a gene: 2. CDR3 size: 14 residues. CDR1 and CDR2 from the germline V gene are LNHNV and YYDKDF (reference sequence). CDR3 sequence: CATSRVTGGHGYTF. Here the CDR3 DNA reads TGTGCCACCAGCAGAGTGACAGGGGGCCATGGCTACACCTTC.

This chain connects TRBV9 to TRBJ2-2; 8 positions match TRBD2. CDR1 SGDLS and CDR2 YYNGEE come from the germline V gene. The CDR3 totals 16 residues. V dropped 2 bases and J dropped 4; count of bases not matched to a gene: 7. This chain's CDR3 is CASSVGLAGVTGELFF. DNA for the CDR3: TGTGCCAGCAGCGTGGGTCTAGCGGGCGTCACCGGGGAGCTGTTTTTT.

The chain recombines TRBV28 with TRBJ1-4; 8 bases line up with TRBD1. Losses at the gene ends were 7 bases for V and 5 bases for J; bases not matched to a gene: 12. The CDR3 runs 16 residues. In germline, CDR1 is MDHEN, CDR2 SYDVKM. CDR3 amino acids: CASTLGGTGGNEKLFF. CDR3 nucleotide sequence: TGTGCCAGCACCTTAGGGGGGACAGGAGGGAATGAAAAACTGTTTTTT.

A single count supports this clone. The chain uses TRBV2 and TRBJ2-1; 11 nucleotides line up with TRBD2. This CDR3 has 15 residues. In germline, CDR1 is SNHLY, CDR2 FYNNEI. V was clipped by 8 bases and J by 8 bases; unmatched bases: 11. The CDR3 here is CASGGRGLAADEQFF. For the CDR3, the DNA is TGTGCCAGCGGGGGGCGGGGACTAGCGGCGGATGAGCAGTTCTTC.

With respect to this clone: Germline and junction disagree at one end, which may indicate a read error. This chain joins TRBV14 and TRBJ2-1, with D tentatively TRBD2 (5 bases). This CDR3 is 17 amino acids long. The V gene's germline CDR1 is SGHDN and CDR2 FVKESK. The CDR3 region is CASSQDQRKVSYNEQFF. The DNA of the CDR3 is TGTGCCAGCAGTCAAGATCAGCGGAAAGTCTCCTACAATGAGCAGTTCTTC.

This chain links TRBV3-1 (or the pseudogene TRBV3-2) with TRBJ2-3; D ambiguous. V was pared by 4 bases and J by 9 bases, with 14 bases between. This CDR3 comprises 13 residues. CDR1 is LGHDT, CDR2 YNNKEL, per germline (reference sequence). The chain's CDR3 is CASSPQSGLTQYF. The CDR3 nucleotides are TGTGCCAGCAGCCCCCAGTCAGGATTGACGCAGTATTTT.

The genes are TRBV3-1 (or the pseudogene TRBV3-2) and TRBJ1-1, with D hard to call. This CDR3 has 13 residues. V was cut by 4 bases and J by 1 base, with 7 bases left in between. Germline lookup yields CDR1 LGHDT and CDR2 YNNKEL (reference sequence). This CDR3 reads CASSPPGNTEAFF. In DNA form, the CDR3 reads TGTGCCAGCAGCCCCCCGGGGAACACTGAAGCTTTCTTT.

CDR3 protein: CASSLGQGPRYGYTF. CDR3 bases: TGTGCCAGCAGCTTAGGGCAGGGGCCCCGCTATGGCTACACCTTC. V gene TRBV7-8 combines with J gene TRBJ1-2; a possible D gene is TRBD1 (6 bases). The CDR3 contains 15 residues. The V end was cut by 1 base, the J end by 4 bases, with 13 bases between. CDR1 and CDR2 from the germline V gene are SGHVS and FQNEAQ.

V is TRBV12-5 and J is TRBJ1-1; D not resolved. Germline assignment: CDR1 LGHNT and CDR2 FRNRAP. This CDR3 has 13 residues. The V and J ends lost 6 bases and 0 bases respectively, with 8 bases between them. The CDR3 here is CASGDGVNTEAFF. CDR3 bases: TGTGCTAGTGGGGATGGAGTGAACACTGAAGCTTTCTTT.

The count of this clone is one. This rearrangement joins TRBV7-6 to TRBJ2-3; 13 bases fit TRBD2. This CDR3 has 16 amino acids. Germline V gene data show CDR1 as SGHVS and CDR2 as FNYEAQ. The junction had 3 bases not matched to a gene; V was cut back by 5 bases and J by 1 base. CDR3 amino acids: CASSRTSGSGTDTQYF. CDR3 DNA: TGTGCCAGCAGCCGGACTAGCGGGAGCGGCACAGATACGCAGTATTTT.

This sequence joins TRBV29-1 and TRBJ2-5; a possible D gene is TRBD2 (7 bases). CDR1 and CDR2 (germline): SQVTM, ANQGSEA. Trimming removed 6 bases at V and 5 bases at J, with 13 bases between. This CDR3 has 12 amino acids. The CDR3 reads CSVTGGVETQYF. Written as DNA, the CDR3 is TGCAGCGTAACGGGGGGCGTGGAGACCCAGTACTTC. Supplemented by reference TRBV29-1 and TRBJ2-5, the full variable domain reads SAVISQKPSRDICQRGTSLTIQCQVDSQVTMMFWYRQQPGQSLTLIATANQGSEATYESGFVIDKFPISRPNLTFSTLTVSNMSPEDSSIYLCSVTGGVETQYFGPGTRLLVL.

This clone was observed a single time. This chain links TRBV11-2 with TRBJ2-5; 7 nucleotides match TRBD2. The J segment lost 4 bases and the V segment lost 1 base, leaving 3 bases of the junction unmatched. Looked up from germline, CDR1 is SGHAT and CDR2 is FQNNGV. CDR3 length: 14 amino acids. The CDR3 region is CASSLGGGGETQYF. CDR3 DNA sequence: TGTGCCAGCAGCTTAGGGGGCGGGGGAGAGACCCAGTACTTC.

The rearrangement uses TRBV9 and TRBJ2-4; TRBD2 might be the D (6 bases). The CDR3 contains 14 residues. Germline CDR1 SGDLS, CDR2 YYNGEE. V was shortened by 0 bases and J by 7 bases, with 11 bases between the two germline ends. The DNA of the CDR3 is TGTGCCAGCAGCGTAGGGGGGGAAGAGAACATTCAGTACTTC. Its protein product is CASSVGGEENIQYF. Supplemented by reference TRBV9 and TRBJ2-4, the full variable domain reads DSGVTQTPKHLITATGQRVTLRCSPRSGDLSVYWYQQSLDQGLQFLIQYYNGEERAKGNILERFSAQQFPDLHSELNLSSLELGDSALYFCASSVGGEENIQYFGAGTRLSVL.

The chain joins TRBV7-2 to TRBJ1-5; no definite D call. This CDR3 region has 13 residues. The V end lost 3 bases, the J end lost 5 bases, and 8 bases lay between the germline ends. Germline assignment: CDR1 SGHTA and CDR2 FQGNSA. The DNA of the CDR3 is TGTGCCAGCAGCTTGAGTACTTATCAGCCCCAGCATTTT. Protein product: CASSLSTYQPQHF.

This clone was seen a single time. The chain couples TRBV4-3 to TRBJ1-2; 10 positions agree with TRBD1. Germline trimming cut 0 bases from V and 4 bases from J; bases unmatched to any gene: 2. The CDR3 is 15 amino acids. The germline V gene encodes CDR1 LGHNA and CDR2 YSLEER. CDR3 DNA sequence: TGCGCCAGCAGCCAAGACCGGACAGGGGGCTATGGCTACACCTTC. Protein product: CASSQDRTGGYGYTF.